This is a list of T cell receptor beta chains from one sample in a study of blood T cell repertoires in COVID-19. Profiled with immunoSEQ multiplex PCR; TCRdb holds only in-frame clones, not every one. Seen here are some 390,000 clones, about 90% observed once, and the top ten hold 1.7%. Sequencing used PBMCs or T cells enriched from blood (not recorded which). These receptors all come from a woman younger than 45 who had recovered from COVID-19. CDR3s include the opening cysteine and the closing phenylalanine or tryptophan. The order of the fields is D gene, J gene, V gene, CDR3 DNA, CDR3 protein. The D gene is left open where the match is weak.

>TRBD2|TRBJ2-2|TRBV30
TGTGCCTGGACCAATAGCGGGATCGGGAACACCGGGGAGCTGTTTTTT
CAWTNSGIGNTGELFF
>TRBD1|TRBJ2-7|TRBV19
TGTGCCAGTAGTATAACCGACAGGGCCCCCGAGCAGTACTTC
CASSITDRAPEQYF
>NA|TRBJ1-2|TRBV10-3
TGTGCCATCAGTGATAGGGGGGGGCTCGGCTACACCTTC
CAISDRGGLGYTF
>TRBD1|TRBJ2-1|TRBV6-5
TGTGCCAGCAGAAAGACAGGGGGCATATACAATGAGCAGTTCTTC
CASRKTGGIYNEQFF
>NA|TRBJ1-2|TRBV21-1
TGTGCCAGCAGCACCCGGGACAGGGGGCGATGGGACGATGGCTACACCTTC
CASSTRDRGRWDDGYTF
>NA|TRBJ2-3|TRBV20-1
TGCAGTGCGGGCGTAGCAGATACGCAGTATTTT
CSAGVADTQYF
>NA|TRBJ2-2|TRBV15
TGTGCCACCCAGTACACCGGGGAGCTGTTTTTT
CATQYTGELFF
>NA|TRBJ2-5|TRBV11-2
TGTGCCAGCAGCTCGACAGGAAGGATACAAGAGACCCAGTACTTC
CASSSTGRIQETQYF
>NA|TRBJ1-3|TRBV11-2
TGTGCCAGCAGCTTAAATTATGGGCTAGGAAACACCATATATTTT
CASSLNYGLGNTIYF
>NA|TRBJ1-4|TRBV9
TGTGCCAGCTCCCCCTCCGGACGGACTGCAACTAATGAAAAACTGTTTTTT
CASSPSGRTATNEKLFF
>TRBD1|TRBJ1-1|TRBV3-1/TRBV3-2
TGTGCCAGCAGCCCGGGACAGGGGTGGACTGAAGCTTTCTTT
CASSPGQGWTEAFF
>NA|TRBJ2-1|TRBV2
TGTGCCACGATCGGGGCTTATCGCCAGGCCCCGCGGGGCTCCTACAATGAGCAGTTCTTC
CATIGAYRQAPRGSYNEQFF
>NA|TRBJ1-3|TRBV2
TGTGCCAGCTCGGGGGGAAACACCATATATTTT
CASSGGNTIYF
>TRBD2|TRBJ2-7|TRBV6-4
TGTGCCAGCCCTCCTAGCGGGAAATACTCCTACGAGCAGTACTTC
CASPPSGKYSYEQYF
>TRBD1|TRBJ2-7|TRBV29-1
TGCAGCGTTGATTTAACGGGACAGGGGTACGGCGAGCAGTACTTC
CSVDLTGQGYGEQYF
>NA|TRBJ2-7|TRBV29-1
TGCAGCGTTGGAGGGCCGAGCTCCTACGAGCAGTACTTC
CSVGGPSSYEQYF
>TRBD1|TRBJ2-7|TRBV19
TGTGCCAGTAGTATCGGCGTGACAGGGGGTTCCTACGAGCAGTACTTC
CASSIGVTGGSYEQYF
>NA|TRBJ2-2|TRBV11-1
TGTGCCAGCAGCTTACGGCTGGGTCAGGGTGAAAGGGAGCTGTTTTTT
CASSLRLGQGERELFF
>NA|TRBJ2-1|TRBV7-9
TGTGCCAGCAGCTTTTGGGACTGGGGCAGAAATTACAATGAGCAGTTCTTC
CASSFWDWGRNYNEQFF